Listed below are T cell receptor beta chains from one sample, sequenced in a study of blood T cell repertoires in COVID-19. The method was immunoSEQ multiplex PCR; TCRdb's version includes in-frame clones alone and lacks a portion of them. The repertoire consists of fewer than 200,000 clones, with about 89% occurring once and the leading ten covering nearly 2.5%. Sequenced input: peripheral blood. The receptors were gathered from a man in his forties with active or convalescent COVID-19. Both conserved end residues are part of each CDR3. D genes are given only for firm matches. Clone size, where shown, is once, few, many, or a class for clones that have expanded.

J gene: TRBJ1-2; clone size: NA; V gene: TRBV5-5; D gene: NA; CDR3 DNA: TGTGCCAGCAGTAAACCCGGGTCCGGGTATGGCTACACCTTC; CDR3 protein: CASSKPGSGYGYTF
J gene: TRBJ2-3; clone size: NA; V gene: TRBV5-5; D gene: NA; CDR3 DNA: TGTGCCAGCAGCTTGGGGAGGGTCTCAGATACGCAGTATTTT; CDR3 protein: CASSLGRVSDTQYF
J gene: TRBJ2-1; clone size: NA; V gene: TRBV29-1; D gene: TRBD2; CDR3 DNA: TGCAGCGACCGGACTAGCGGGGACAATGAGCAGTTCTTC; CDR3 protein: CSDRTSGDNEQFF
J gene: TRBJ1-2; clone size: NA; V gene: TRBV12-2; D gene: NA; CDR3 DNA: TGTGCAAGTCGCCAACAGGGGGCTAGGGGCTACACCTTC; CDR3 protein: CASRQQGARGYTF
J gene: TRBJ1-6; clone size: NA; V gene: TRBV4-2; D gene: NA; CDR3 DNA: TGTGCCAGCAGCCAAGAAGGGGGGGCGGCGAGCTCACCCCTCCACTTT; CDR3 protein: CASSQEGGAASSPLHF
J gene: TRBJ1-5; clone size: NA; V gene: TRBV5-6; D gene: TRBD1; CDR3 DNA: TGTGCCAGCAGCTTCGGGACAGGGGAACAGCCCCAGCATTTT; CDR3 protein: CASSFGTGEQPQHF
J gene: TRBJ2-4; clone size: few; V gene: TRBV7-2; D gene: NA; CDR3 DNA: TGTGCCAGCAGTCCCAGGGGTCCCTCGGGAAACATTCAGTACTTC; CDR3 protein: CASSPRGPSGNIQYF
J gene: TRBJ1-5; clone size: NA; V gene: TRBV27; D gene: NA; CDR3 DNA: TGTGCCAGCAGTTTAGAAGGACTTAGCAATCAGCCCCAGCATTTT; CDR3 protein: CASSLEGLSNQPQHF
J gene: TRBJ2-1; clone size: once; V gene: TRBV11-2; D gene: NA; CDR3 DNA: TGTGCCAGCAGCTTAGATCTGGAGACTTTTGTGGGTGAGCAGTTCTTC; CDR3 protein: CASSLDLETFVGEQFF
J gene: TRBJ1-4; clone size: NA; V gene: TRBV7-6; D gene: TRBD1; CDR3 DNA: TGTGCCAGCAGCTCCCCTGGTGGACAGGGGGCTCATGAAAAACTGTTTTTT; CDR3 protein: CASSSPGGQGAHEKLFF
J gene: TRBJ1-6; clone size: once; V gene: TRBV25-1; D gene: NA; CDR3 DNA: TGTGCCAGCAGCTTCTCGAGCTCCTATAATTCACCCCTCCACTTT; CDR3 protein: CASSFSSSYNSPLHF
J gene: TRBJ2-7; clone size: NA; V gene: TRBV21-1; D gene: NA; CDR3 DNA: TGTGCCAGCGGATTTAGGGGGCCTGCTGATTTAGACGCGGCCTACGAGCAGTACTTC; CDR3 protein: CASGFRGPADLDAAYEQYF
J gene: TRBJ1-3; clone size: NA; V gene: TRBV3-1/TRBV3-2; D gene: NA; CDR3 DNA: TGTGCCAGCAGCCCCGGAGTCTCTGGAAACACCATATATTTT; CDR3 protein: CASSPGVSGNTIYF